The 8 T cell receptor beta chains below come from one sample, sequenced in a study of siplizumab effects on memory and regulatory T cells. Repertoires were generated with immunoSEQ multiplex PCR, while TCRdb's copy carries only in-frame clones and drops some. The repertoire holds around 97,000 clones, with around 94% as singletons. Sequencing used non-Treg CD4+ T cells sorted from blood. All receptors come from a human donor in good health.

The V gene is TRBV18, the J gene TRBJ1-4, with TRBD1 matching 9 bases. This CDR3 has 15 amino acids. CDR1 and CDR2 (germline): KGHSH, LQKENI. After removal of 0 bases from V and 7 bases from J, the junction contained 3 bases not matched to a gene. In DNA, the CDR3 is TGTGCCAGCTCACCACCGACGGGACAGGGTGAAAAACTGTTTTTT. As protein: CASSPPTGQGEKLFF.

The chain combines TRBV7-2 with TRBJ2-3; a possible D gene is TRBD2 (5 bases). V lost 5 bases, J lost 5 bases, and 14 bases lay in between. Germline V CDR1 and CDR2: SGHTA, FQGNSA. The CDR3 is 14 residues long. In nucleotides, the CDR3 is TGTGCCAGCAGCCCAGTTGGTAGCGTAGATACGCAGTATTTT. It codes for CASSPVGSVDTQYF.

The gene calls are TRBV7-2 and TRBJ1-1; unclear D gene. Germline V CDR1 and CDR2: SGHTA, FQGNSA. The CDR3 runs 13 residues. Trimming removed 8 bases from V and 0 bases from J, with 10 bases in between. Written as DNA, the CDR3 is TGTGCCAGCGGCACACAGTTGAACACTGAAGCTTTCTTT. Encoded protein: CASGTQLNTEAFF.

This clone has only one observation. This chain links TRBV6-1 with TRBJ2-2, with D hard to call. V lost 6 bases, J lost 8 bases, and 4 bases lay in between. Germline V gene lookup returns CDR1 MNHNS and CDR2 SASEGT. The CDR3 loop spans 10 amino acids. CDR3 in amino acids: CASRGGELFF. The CDR3 bases are TGTGCCAGCAGGGGAGGGGAGCTGTTTTTT.

The V gene is TRBV30, the J gene TRBJ2-5; D remains ambiguous. The V gene lost 4 bases and the J gene lost 4 bases, with 4 bases spanning the gap. Germline loops: CDR1 GTSNPN, CDR2 SVGIG (reference sequence). The CDR3 contains 10 residues. CDR3 nucleotides: TGTGCCTGGAATCGAGAGACCCAGTACTTC. The encoded protein is CAWNRETQYF.

J is TRBJ1-4 and V is TRBV7-9; 7 bases agree with TRBD1. With 5 bases clipped from V and 5 bases from J, the junction kept 8 bases outside the gene matches. Germline CDR1 reads SEHNR; CDR2 reads FQNEAQ (reference sequence). The CDR3 extends over 15 amino acids. CDR3 nucleotide sequence: TGTGCCAGCAGCCGAGGGGACAGAGAAAATGAAAAACTGTTTTTT. Translated: CASSRGDRENEKLFF.

The V gene is TRBV15, the J gene TRBJ1-6; D gene ambiguous. This CDR3 is 14 amino acids long. V gave up 3 bases and J gave up 7 bases, with 10 bases separating them. The germline gives CDR1 LNHNV, CDR2 YYDKDF (reference sequence). The CDR3 DNA follows: TGTGCCACCAGCAGGGGGAACCTAAATTCACCCCTCCACTTT. It is translated as CATSRGNLNSPLHF.

The chain couples TRBV28 to TRBJ1-4; TRBD1 matches at 7 bases. This CDR3 has 16 residues. The V and J ends lost 2 bases and 0 bases, in that order; junction bases with no gene match: 3. Germline V gene lookup returns CDR1 MDHEN and CDR2 SYDVKM. CDR3: CASSLPGTATNEKLFF. The CDR3 nucleotides read TGTGCCAGCAGTTTACCTGGGACAGCAACTAATGAAAAACTGTTTTTT.